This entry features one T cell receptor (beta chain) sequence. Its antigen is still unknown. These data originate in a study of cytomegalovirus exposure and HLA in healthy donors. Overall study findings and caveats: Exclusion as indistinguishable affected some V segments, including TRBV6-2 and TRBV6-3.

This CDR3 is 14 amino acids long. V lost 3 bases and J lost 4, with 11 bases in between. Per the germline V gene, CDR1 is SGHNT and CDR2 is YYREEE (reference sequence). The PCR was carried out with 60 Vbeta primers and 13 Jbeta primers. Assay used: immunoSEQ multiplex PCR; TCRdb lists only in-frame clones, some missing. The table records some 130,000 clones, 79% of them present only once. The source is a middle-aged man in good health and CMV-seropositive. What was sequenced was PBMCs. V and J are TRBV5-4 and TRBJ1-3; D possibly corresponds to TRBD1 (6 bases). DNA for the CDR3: TGTGCCAGCAGCTCTGAGGGGACAGGAAACACCATATATTTT. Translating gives CASSSEGTGNTIYF.